This TCR beta chain was sequenced for a study of response to subunit inactivated influenza vaccine. This clonotype occurred a few times. Each CDR3 protein is one row after TCRdb ran MiXCR on the RT-PCR reads. This sample carries over 150,000 distinct CDR3 sequences, about a tenth of them seen once, and the ten largest clones take roughly 12%. The CDR3 runs to 15 residues. Trimming stripped 0 bases from V and 0 bases from J, with 10 bases between. The germline gives CDR1 DFQATT, CDR2 SNEGSKA (reference sequence). The sequencing here drew on non-naive T cells sorted from PBMCs, taken roughly 45 days after vaccination. This sequence originates from a man aged 50-60 years who received an inactivated influenza vaccine. The V and J genes are TRBV20-1 and TRBJ2-3; no firm D call. In DNA, the CDR3 is TGCAGTGCTAGAGATTTGAGGTCGAGCACAGATACGCAGTATTTT. This codes for CSARDLRSSTDTQYF.